Presented here are 27 T cell receptor beta chains from one specimen sequenced in a study of T cells in Graves' hyperthyroidism and ophthalmopathy. The TCR beta CDR3 regions underwent amplification using RNA transcripts as the source. First-round RT-PCR with HTBI primers amplified the TCR CDR3 region. Each CDR3 protein gets one entry after TCRdb re-called the multiplex PCR reads with MiXCR. Of over 650,000 distinct CDR3 sequences in the sample, 45% were seen once. Sequenced sample: peripheral blood or thyroid tissue (not recorded which). The source is an adult man with Graves' disease, either hyperthyroidism or ophthalmopathy (not recorded which).

The table lists this clonotype with a few counts. This sequence joins TRBV12-3 or TRBV12-4 and TRBJ1-2; 12 bases agree with TRBD1. With V trimmed by 7 bases and J by 6 bases, 9 bases remained unmatched. This CDR3 has 15 amino acids. The CDR3, as DNA: TGTGCCAGCAAGCCGGGACAGGGGGCGTCTGATGGCTACACCTTC. Its protein is CASKPGQGASDGYTF.

This sequence joins TRBV19 and TRBJ1-1; 8 bases align to TRBD1. Unmatched junction bases numbered 9, after V lost 4 bases and J lost 2 bases. The CDR3 consists of 16 residues. The germline V gene encodes CDR1 LNHDA and CDR2 SQIVND (reference sequence). CDR3 nucleotides: TGTGCCAGTAGTACCAGAGACAGGGGTACCAACACTGAAGCTTTCTTT. Protein product: CASSTRDRGTNTEAFF.

Concerning this clonotype itself: A much larger clone is a single base away; this may be a read error. This chain uses TRBV6-5 with TRBJ2-6; D call uncertain. The V and J ends lost 5 bases and 3 bases respectively, with 8 bases between them. Germline V gives CDR1 MNHEY, CDR2 SVGAGI. This CDR3 contains 14 residues. The CDR3 reads CASSVVDGANVLTF. CDR3 DNA sequence: TGTGCCAGCAGTGTGGTTGATGGGGCCAACGTCCTGACTTTC.

V is TRBV19 and J is TRBJ2-5; D possibly corresponds to TRBD2 (6 bases). V lost 8 bases and J lost 6, with 22 bases in between. Germline CDR1 LNHDA, CDR2 SQIVND (reference sequence). The CDR3 length is 15 residues. The CDR3 is CASSPRGNPTKTQYF. The DNA of the CDR3 is TGTGCCAGTTCACCCCGGGGGAACCCAACAAAGACCCAGTACTTC.

This clonotype showed up many times. This rearrangement joins TRBV29-1 to TRBJ1-5; the D gene is possibly TRBD1 (5 bases). The germline V gene encodes CDR1 SQVTM and CDR2 ANQGSEA. Trimming took off 4 bases at V and 0 bases at J, with 16 bases between the two ends. This CDR3 region has 16 residues. This chain's CDR3 is CSVGAGNAGSNQPQHF. The CDR3 nucleotides read TGCAGCGTTGGTGCAGGGAATGCCGGTAGCAATCAGCCCCAGCATTTT. Together with reference TRBV29-1 and TRBJ1-5, the CDR3 gives the full variable domain: SAVISQKPSRDICQRGTSLTIQCQVDSQVTMMFWYRQQPGQSLTLIATANQGSEATYESGFVIDKFPISRPNLTFSTLTVSNMSPEDSSIYLCSVGAGNAGSNQPQHFGDGTRLSIL.

The rearrangement joins TRBV7-2 to TRBJ2-6; D gene unclear. Trimming took 1 base from V and 1 from J, leaving 11 bases between them. Germline assignment: CDR1 SGHTA and CDR2 FQGNSA. This CDR3 is 17 amino acids long. The CDR3 loop is CASSLEAGRSGANVLTF. The CDR3 bases are TGTGCCAGCAGCTTAGAAGCAGGCCGTTCTGGGGCCAACGTCCTGACTTTC.

Ten or more counts support this clonotype. V is TRBV7-8 and J is TRBJ2-2, with unresolved D. Trimming shortened V by 5 bases and J by 6 bases, and 4 bases separated the two germline ends. CDR1 SGHVS and CDR2 FQNEAQ come from the germline V gene. CDR3 size: 11 residues. The CDR3 sequence is CASSDPGELFF. In nucleotides, the CDR3 is TGTGCCAGCAGCGATCCCGGGGAGCTGTTTTTT.

J is TRBJ2-7 and V is TRBV6-1; 11 bases line up with TRBD1. Looked up from germline, CDR1 is MNHNS and CDR2 is SASEGT. Trimming removed 5 bases from V and 3 bases from J; junction bases left unmatched: 9. The CDR3 is 16 residues long. CDR3 sequence reads: CASSLAGGTGGYEQYF. The CDR3, as DNA: TGTGCCAGCAGTTTAGCGGGCGGGACAGGGGGCTACGAGCAGTACTTC.

There are a few counts of this clonotype. The genes are TRBV2 and TRBJ1-2, with D perhaps matching TRBD1 (5 bases). The ends were cut back, 5 bases at V and 7 bases at J, with 11 bases in the middle. CDR3 length equals 12 residues. Germline V gives CDR1 SNHLY, CDR2 FYNNEI. This CDR3 reads CASSMGTAGYTF. The CDR3 coding sequence is TGTGCCAGCAGTATGGGGACTGCTGGCTACACCTTC.

The chain uses TRBV7-8 and TRBJ2-5; 11 positions agree with TRBD1. The J call may be wrong; the DNA end is better matched by TRBJ2-7. The CDR3 is 17 amino acids. Germline V gives CDR1 SGHVS, CDR2 FQNEAQ. CDR3 DNA: TGTGCCAGCAGCTTTAGCTTTTGGGACAGGGGGGACTACGAGCAGTACTTC. It encodes CASSFSFWDRGDYEQYF.

There are many counts of this clonotype. The V call is TRBV5-1, the J call TRBJ2-5; 8 bases map to TRBD2. Losses at the gene ends were 3 bases for V and 6 bases for J; bases not matched to a gene: 13. CDR1 SGHRS and CDR2 YFSETQ come from the germline V gene. CDR3 length equals 16 residues. The CDR3 DNA is TGCGCCAGCAGCTCAGCGTCCGGGACTAGTGTAAAGACCCAGTACTTC. Its protein product is CASSSASGTSVKTQYF.

To note about this clonotype: One junction end disagrees with the germline gene, perhaps due to a read error. The rearrangement uses TRBV24-1 and TRBJ1-2, with TRBD1 matching over 8 bases. Germline V gives CDR1 KGHDR, CDR2 SFDVKD. CDR3 size: 17 residues. CDR3 DNA sequence: TGTGCCAGCAGTGATTCGGGCAGGGGGCCAGCTAACTATGGCTACACCTTC. Translation gives CASSDSGRGPANYGYTF.

This clonotype appeared many times. V usage is TRBV14 and J usage is TRBJ2-7; no clear D. The germline V gene encodes CDR1 SGHDN and CDR2 FVKESK. The CDR3 sequence is 13 residues long. V gave up 3 bases and J gave up 1 base, with 7 bases separating them. The CDR3 DNA sequence: TGTGCCAGCAGCCATTTCCCTTCCTACGAGCAGTACTTC. Residues: CASSHFPSYEQYF.

This rearrangement joins TRBV25-1 to TRBJ1-3; D not certain. V lost 8 bases to trimming and J lost 1 base, with 12 bases between them. Germline CDR1 MGHDK, CDR2 SYGVNS. The CDR3 is 14 amino acids. In DNA form, the CDR3 reads TGTGCCAGCGTAGGGCAGTCTTCTGGAAACACCATATATTTT. Translated: CASVGQSSGNTIYF.

This clonotype appeared a few times. V gene TRBV7-2 combines with J gene TRBJ1-4, with 7 bases that match TRBD1. The CDR3 is 17 amino acids. Trimming took 2 bases from V and 0 from J; bases not matched to a gene: 6. Germline values: CDR1 SGHTA, CDR2 FQGNSA. CDR3 nucleotide sequence: TGTGCCAGCAGCTTACTAAGACAGGGCACAACTAATGAAAAACTGTTTTTT. It yields the protein CASSLLRQGTTNEKLFF.

This chain links TRBV7-2 with TRBJ2-7; D is unclear. This CDR3 has 13 amino acids. Trimming stripped 5 bases from V and 6 bases from J, with 14 bases between. Per germline, CDR1 SGHTA and CDR2 FQGNSA. The CDR3 nucleotides are TGTGCCAGCAGCCAAGGATTCGCGAGCGAGCAGTACTTC. This codes for CASSQGFASEQYF. The variable domain in full, with the rest retrieved from reference TRBV7-2 and TRBJ2-7, is GAGVSQSPSNKVTEKGKDVELRCDPISGHTALYWYRQSLGQGLEFLIYFQGNSAPDKSGLPSDRFSAERTGGSVSTLTIQRTQQEDSAVYLCASSQGFASEQYFGPGTRLTVT.

With regard to this clonotype: A clone one base away is much larger, so this may be a read error. CDR3 amino acids: CATSRDLARSGNTIYF. The CDR3 DNA reads TGTGCCACCAGCAGAGATCTCGCCCGCTCTGGAAACACCATATATTTT. The chain uses TRBV15 and TRBJ1-3; no reliable D call. The CDR3 is 16 residues long. Trimming took 0 bases from V and 0 from J, leaving 9 bases between them. The germline gives CDR1 LNHNV, CDR2 YYDKDF (reference sequence).

Worth noting for this clonotype: A much larger clone differs from this one at a single base, so this may be a read error. This chain links TRBV7-9 with TRBJ2-6, with D possibly TRBD2 on 6 matching bases. CDR3 length: 17 amino acids. Trimming took off 2 bases at V and 0 bases at J, with 11 bases between the two ends. Germline V lookup: CDR1 SEHNR, CDR2 FQNEAQ (reference sequence). CDR3 in amino acids: CASSLREIYSGANVLTF. As DNA, the CDR3 is TGTGCCAGCAGCTTACGGGAGATATACTCTGGGGCCAACGTCCTGACTTTC.

This clonotype was seen at least ten times. This chain joins TRBV24-1 and TRBJ1-2; TRBD1 agrees at 7 bases. Trimming at V came to 3 bases and at J to 7 bases, leaving 7 bases not matched to a gene. Germline V gene lookup returns CDR1 KGHDR and CDR2 SFDVKD. CDR3 size: 14 residues. This CDR3 reads CATSDLDREIGYTF. CDR3 nucleotides: TGTGCCACCAGTGATCTCGACAGGGAGATTGGCTACACCTTC.

The CDR3 bases are TGTGCCAGCACTGGGGGGCGTGAAGACGAGCAGTACTTC. This gives the protein CASTGGREDEQYF. The V call is TRBV12-3 or TRBV12-4, the J call TRBJ2-7; D tentatively reads TRBD1 or TRBD2 (6 bases each). V shed 7 bases and J shed 5 bases, with 15 bases lying between them. The CDR3 contains 13 residues.

The genes are TRBV9 and TRBJ1-2; 8 bases match TRBD1. CDR3 length: 16 amino acids. Trimming took 4 bases from V and 2 from J; bases not matched to a gene: 10. The germline gives CDR1 SGDLS, CDR2 YYNGEE. For the CDR3, the DNA is TGTGCCAGCAGCTTGGGGCAGGGGGCTATCAACTATGGCTACACCTTC. Translated, it gives CASSLGQGAINYGYTF. The full variable domain, its missing parts supplied by reference TRBV9 and TRBJ1-2, is DSGVTQTPKHLITATGQRVTLRCSPRSGDLSVYWYQQSLDQGLQFLIQYYNGEERAKGNILERFSAQQFPDLHSELNLSSLELGDSALYFCASSLGQGAINYGYTFGSGTRLTVV.

The chain uses TRBV25-1 and TRBJ1-2, with D unclear. Trimming left V 8 bases short and J 10 bases short, with 17 bases between. This CDR3 region has 12 residues. Germline V gene lookup returns CDR1 MGHDK and CDR2 SYGVNS. The CDR3 region has the DNA TGTGCCAGCCTTACCGCGACTTTCGCCTACACCTTC. Translated: CASLTATFAYTF.

V and J are TRBV10-3 and TRBJ2-7; no firm D call. The CDR3 runs to 8 residues. From germline, CDR1 is ENHRY and CDR2 SYGVKD. Between the trimmed V and J ends, which lost 6 bases and 12 bases, there was a span of 6 bases. CDR3 amino acids: CAISPPYF. As DNA, the CDR3 is TGTGCCATCAGCCCCCCGTACTTC.

The chain couples TRBV20-1 to TRBJ1-2; D is possibly TRBD1 (6 bases). V shed 0 bases and J shed 4 bases, with 12 bases lying between them. Germline V CDR1 and CDR2: DFQATT, SNEGSKA (reference sequence). The CDR3 is made up of 14 amino acids. CDR3 region: CSARDLGGPYGYTF. The CDR3 DNA follows: TGCAGTGCTAGAGATCTCGGGGGGCCCTATGGCTACACCTTC.

V usage is TRBV15 and J usage is TRBJ2-2; 9 bases are a match to TRBD2. The V segment lost 6 bases and the J segment 1 base; nucleotides outside the gene matches: 3. The CDR3 is made up of 15 amino acids. Germline CDR1 LNHNV, CDR2 YYDKDF (reference sequence). Written as DNA, the CDR3 is TGTGCCACCAGTCGGACTAGCGTGAACACCGGGGAGCTGTTTTTT. Translation: CATSRTSVNTGELFF.

As to this clonotype: A much larger clone lies a single base off, so this may be a read error. The chain is built from TRBV20-1 and TRBJ2-7; 8 bases are a match to TRBD2. CDR1 and CDR2 from the germline V gene are DFQATT and SNEGSKA (reference sequence). This CDR3 contains 12 residues. The V gene end was trimmed by 5 bases and the J gene end by 6 bases; junction bases not matched to a gene: 6. CDR3 in amino acids: CSAAGTRAEQYF. DNA of the CDR3: TGCAGTGCTGCCGGGACTAGAGCCGAGCAGTACTTC.

This clonotype was recorded a few times. The V and J genes are TRBV5-1 and TRBJ2-7; 7 nucleotides match TRBD1. The junction had 11 bases not matched to a gene; V was cut back by 3 bases and J by 2 bases. The CDR3 spans 16 residues. The germline CDR1 and CDR2 sequences are SGHRS and YFSETQ. The CDR3 DNA sequence: TGCGCCAGCAGCTCTGGTCTACAGGGGATCACCTACGAGCAGTACTTC. It specifies CASSSGLQGITYEQYF. The full variable domain, rest sourced from reference TRBV5-1 and TRBJ2-7, is KAGVTQTPRYLIKTRGQQVTLSCSPISGHRSVSWYQQTPGQGLQFLFEYFSETQRNKGNFPGRFSGRQFSNSRSEMNVSTLELGDSALYLCASSSGLQGITYEQYFGPGTRLTVT.